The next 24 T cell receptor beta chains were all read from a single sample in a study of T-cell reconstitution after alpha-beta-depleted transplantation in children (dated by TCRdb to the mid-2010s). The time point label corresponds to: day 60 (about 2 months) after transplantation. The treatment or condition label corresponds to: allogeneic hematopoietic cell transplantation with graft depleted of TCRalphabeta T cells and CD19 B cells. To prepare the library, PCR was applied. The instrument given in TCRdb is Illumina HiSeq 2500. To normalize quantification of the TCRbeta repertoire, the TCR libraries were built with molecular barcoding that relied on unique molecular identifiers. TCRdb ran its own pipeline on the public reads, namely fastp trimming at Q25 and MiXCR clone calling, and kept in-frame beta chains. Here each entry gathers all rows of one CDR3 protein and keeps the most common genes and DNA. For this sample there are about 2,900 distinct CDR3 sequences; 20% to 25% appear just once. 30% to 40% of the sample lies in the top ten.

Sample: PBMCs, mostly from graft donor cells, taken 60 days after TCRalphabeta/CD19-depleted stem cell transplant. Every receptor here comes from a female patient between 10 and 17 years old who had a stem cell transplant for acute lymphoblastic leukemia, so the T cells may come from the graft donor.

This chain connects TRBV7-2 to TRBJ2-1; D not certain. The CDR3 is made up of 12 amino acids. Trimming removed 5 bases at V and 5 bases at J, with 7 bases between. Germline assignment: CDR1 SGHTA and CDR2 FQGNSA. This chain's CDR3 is CASSLDHNEQFF. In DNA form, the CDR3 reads TGTGCCAGCAGCCTGGACCACAATGAGCAGTTCTTC. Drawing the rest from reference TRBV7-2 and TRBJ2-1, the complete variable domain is GAGVSQSPSNKVTEKGKDVELRCDPISGHTALYWYRQSLGQGLEFLIYFQGNSAPDKSGLPSDRFSAERTGGSVSTLTIQRTQQEDSAVYLCASSLDHNEQFFGPGTRLTVL.

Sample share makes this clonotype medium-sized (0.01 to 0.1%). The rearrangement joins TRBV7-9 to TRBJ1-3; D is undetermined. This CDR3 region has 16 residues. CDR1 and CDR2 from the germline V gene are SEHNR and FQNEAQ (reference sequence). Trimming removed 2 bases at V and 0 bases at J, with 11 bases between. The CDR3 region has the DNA TGTGCCAGCAGCTTATCCGGCATGAGCTCTGGAAACACCATATATTTT. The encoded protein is CASSLSGMSSGNTIYF.

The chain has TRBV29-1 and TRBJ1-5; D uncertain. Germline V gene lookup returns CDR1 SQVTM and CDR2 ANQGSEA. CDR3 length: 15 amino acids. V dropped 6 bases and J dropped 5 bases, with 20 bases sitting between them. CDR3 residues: CSVGLNGVSYQPQHF. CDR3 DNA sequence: TGCAGCGTAGGCCTCAACGGGGTGAGCTATCAGCCCCAGCATTTT.

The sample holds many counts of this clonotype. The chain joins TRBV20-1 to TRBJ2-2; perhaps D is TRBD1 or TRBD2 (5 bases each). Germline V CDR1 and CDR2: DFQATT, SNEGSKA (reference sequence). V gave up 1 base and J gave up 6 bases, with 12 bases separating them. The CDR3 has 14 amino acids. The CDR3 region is CSARGQGRSGELFF. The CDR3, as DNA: TGCAGTGCTAGAGGGCAGGGACGTTCCGGGGAGCTGTTTTTT.

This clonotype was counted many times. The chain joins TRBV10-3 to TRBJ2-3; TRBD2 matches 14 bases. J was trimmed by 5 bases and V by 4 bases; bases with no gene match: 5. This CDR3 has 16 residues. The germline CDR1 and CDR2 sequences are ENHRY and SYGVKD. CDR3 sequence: CAISGGLAGVGDTQYF. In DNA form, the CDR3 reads TGTGCCATCAGTGGGGGACTAGCGGGAGTAGGAGATACGCAGTATTTT.

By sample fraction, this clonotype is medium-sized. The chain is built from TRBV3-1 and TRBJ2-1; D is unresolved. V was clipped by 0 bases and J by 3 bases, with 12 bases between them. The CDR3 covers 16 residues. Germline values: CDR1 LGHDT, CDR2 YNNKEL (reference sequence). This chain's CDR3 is CASSQDRVPVYNEQFF. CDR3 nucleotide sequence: TGTGCCAGCAGCCAAGATCGAGTACCCGTCTACAATGAGCAGTTCTTC.

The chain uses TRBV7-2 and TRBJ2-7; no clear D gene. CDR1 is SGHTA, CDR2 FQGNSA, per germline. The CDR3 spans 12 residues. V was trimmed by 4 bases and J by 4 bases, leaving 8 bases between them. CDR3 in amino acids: CASSYQYYEQYF. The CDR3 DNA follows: TGTGCCAGCAGCTACCAATATTACGAGCAGTACTTC.

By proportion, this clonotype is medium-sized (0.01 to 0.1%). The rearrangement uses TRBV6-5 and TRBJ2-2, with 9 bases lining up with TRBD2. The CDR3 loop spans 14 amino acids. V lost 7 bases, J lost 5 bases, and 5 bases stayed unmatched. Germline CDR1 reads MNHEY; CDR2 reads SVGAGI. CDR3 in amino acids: CASNMLAGTGELFF. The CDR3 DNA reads TGTGCCAGCAATATGCTAGCGGGGACCGGGGAGCTGTTTTTT.

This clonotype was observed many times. CDR3 region: CASSPGFGRRSYNEQFF. CDR3 nucleotide sequence: TGTGCCAGCTCCCCAGGGTTCGGTCGTCGGTCCTACAATGAGCAGTTCTTC. The V and J genes are TRBV18 and TRBJ2-1, with D tentatively TRBD1 (5 bases). V gave up 6 bases and J gave up 1 base, with 19 bases separating them. CDR3 length: 17 residues. The germline CDR1 and CDR2 sequences are KGHSH and LQKENI.

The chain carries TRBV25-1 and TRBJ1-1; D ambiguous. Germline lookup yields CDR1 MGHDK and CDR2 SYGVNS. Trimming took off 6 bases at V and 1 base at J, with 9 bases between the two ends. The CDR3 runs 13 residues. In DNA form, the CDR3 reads TGTGCCAGCAGCGAACTCGAGAACACTGAAGCTTTCTTT. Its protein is CASSELENTEAFF.

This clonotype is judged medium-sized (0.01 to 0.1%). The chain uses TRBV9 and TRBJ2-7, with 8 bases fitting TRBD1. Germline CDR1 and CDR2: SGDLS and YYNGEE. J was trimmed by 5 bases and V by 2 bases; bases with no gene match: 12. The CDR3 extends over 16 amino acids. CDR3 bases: TGTGCCAGCAGCGTCGCCCCCCAGGGGGCGGTAAACGAGCAGTACTTC. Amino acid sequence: CASSVAPQGAVNEQYF.

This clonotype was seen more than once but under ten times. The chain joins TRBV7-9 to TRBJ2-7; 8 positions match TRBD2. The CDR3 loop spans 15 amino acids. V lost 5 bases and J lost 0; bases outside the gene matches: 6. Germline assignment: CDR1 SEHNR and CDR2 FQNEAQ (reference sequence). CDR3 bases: TGTGCCAGCAGCCCCCGGAGCGGGAGCTCCTACGAGCAGTACTTC. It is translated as CASSPRSGSSYEQYF.

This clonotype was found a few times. In nucleotides, the CDR3 is TGTGCCTCCACCCAGCCGAGGTCGGTC. It yields the protein CASTQPRSV. This rearrangement joins TRBV3-1 to TRBJ2-7; D ambiguous. Germline CDR1 is LGHDT and CDR2 is YNNKEL (reference sequence). The CDR3 length is 9 residues.

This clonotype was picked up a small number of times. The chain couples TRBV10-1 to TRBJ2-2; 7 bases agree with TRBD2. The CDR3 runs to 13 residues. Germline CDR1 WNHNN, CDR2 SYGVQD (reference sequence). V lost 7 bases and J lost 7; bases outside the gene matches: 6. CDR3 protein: CASIPWGGGELFF. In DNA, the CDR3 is TGCGCCAGCATCCCATGGGGGGGCGGGGAGCTGTTTTTT.

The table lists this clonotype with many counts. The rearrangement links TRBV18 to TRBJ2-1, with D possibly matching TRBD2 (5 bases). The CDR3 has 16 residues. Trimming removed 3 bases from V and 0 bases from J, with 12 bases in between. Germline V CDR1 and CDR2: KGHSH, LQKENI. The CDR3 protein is CASSPLAPSSYNEQFF. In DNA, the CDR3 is TGTGCCAGCTCACCCCTAGCCCCGAGCTCCTACAATGAGCAGTTCTTC.

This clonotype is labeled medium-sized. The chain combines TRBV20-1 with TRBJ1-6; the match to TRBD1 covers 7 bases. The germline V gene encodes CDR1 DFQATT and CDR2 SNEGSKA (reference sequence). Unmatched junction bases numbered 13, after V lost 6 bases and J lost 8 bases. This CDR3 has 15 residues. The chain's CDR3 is CSALPTGLWDSPLHF. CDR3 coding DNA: TGCAGTGCCCTCCCGACAGGGCTTTGGGATTCACCCCTCCACTTT.

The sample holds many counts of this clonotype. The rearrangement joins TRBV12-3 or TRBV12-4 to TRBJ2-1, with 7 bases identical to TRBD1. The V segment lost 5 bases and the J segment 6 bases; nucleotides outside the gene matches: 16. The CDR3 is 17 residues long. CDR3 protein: CASSPPTGQGVSNEQFF. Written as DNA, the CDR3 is TGTGCCAGCAGTCCCCCCACCGGGCAGGGGGTTTCCAATGAGCAGTTCTTC.

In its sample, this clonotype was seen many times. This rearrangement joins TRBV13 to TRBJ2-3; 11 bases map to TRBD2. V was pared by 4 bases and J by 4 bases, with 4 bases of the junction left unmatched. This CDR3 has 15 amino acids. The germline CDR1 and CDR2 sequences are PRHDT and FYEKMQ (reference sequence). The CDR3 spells CASSSSGRIADTQYF. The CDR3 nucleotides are TGTGCCAGCAGCTCTAGCGGGAGGATCGCAGATACGCAGTATTTT.

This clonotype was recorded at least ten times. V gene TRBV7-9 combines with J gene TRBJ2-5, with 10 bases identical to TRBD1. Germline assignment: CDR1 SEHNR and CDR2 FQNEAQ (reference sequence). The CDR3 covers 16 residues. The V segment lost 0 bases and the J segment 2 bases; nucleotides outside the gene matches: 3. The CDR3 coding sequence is TGTGCCAGCAGCTTAGCGGGACAGGGGCCACAAGAGACCCAGTACTTC. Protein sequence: CASSLAGQGPQETQYF.

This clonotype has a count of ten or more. The CDR3 DNA reads as TGTGCCAGCACCCCTGGCAGGTCGTCTAACACTGAAGCTTTCTTT. It is translated as CASTPGRSSNTEAFF. The V call is TRBV3-1, the J call TRBJ1-1, with D hard to call. Per the germline V gene, CDR1 is LGHDT and CDR2 is YNNKEL (reference sequence). The CDR3 loop spans 15 amino acids. Trimming pared 7 bases from V and 2 bases from J, leaving 17 bases between.

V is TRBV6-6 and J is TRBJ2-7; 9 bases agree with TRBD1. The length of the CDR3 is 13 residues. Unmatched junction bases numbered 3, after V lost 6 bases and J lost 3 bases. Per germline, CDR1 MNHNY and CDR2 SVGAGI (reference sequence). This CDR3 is CASRRGQGYEQYF. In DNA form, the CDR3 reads TGTGCCAGCAGGAGGGGACAGGGCTACGAGCAGTACTTC.

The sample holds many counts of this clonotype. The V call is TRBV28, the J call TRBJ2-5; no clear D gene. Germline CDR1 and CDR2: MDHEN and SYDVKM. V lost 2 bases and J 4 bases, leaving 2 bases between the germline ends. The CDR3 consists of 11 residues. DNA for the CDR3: TGTGCCAGCAGTTTAGTAGAGACCCAGTACTTC. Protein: CASSLVETQYF.

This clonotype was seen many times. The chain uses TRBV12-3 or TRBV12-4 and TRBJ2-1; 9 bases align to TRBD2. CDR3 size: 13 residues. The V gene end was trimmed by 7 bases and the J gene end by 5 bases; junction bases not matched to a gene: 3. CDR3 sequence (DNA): TGTGCCAGCATCGAGCGGGGGGACAATGAGCAGTTCTTC. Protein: CASIERGDNEQFF.

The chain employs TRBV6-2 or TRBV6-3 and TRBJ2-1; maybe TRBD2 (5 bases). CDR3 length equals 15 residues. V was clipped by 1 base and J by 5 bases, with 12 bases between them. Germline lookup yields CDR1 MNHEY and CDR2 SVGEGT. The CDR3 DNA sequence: TGTGCCAGCAGTTACTGGGGAAACGGGAACAATGAGCAGTTCTTC. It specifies CASSYWGNGNNEQFF.